This TCR beta chain was captured by sequencing in a study of Ad26.COV2.S vaccination and SARS-CoV-2 variants. Study information: Once, or twice with 56 days between doses, Ad26.COV2.S was given intramuscularly. Study-level results: The analyses of TCR breadth and depth may have understated the size of total T cell responses.

Trimming took 7 bases from V and 15 from J, leaving 19 bases between them. CDR1 SNHLY and CDR2 FYNNEI come from the germline V gene. The CDR3 extends over 12 amino acids. For this clone: Its antigen is currently unknown.

Treatment in this sample: around 19 received Ad26.COV2.S at low or high dose, single or two shots; several received placebo; per-sample allocation not given. Day 63 after the first injection of vaccine or placebo was the sampling time. In the vaccine, an Ad26 vector expressed the SARS-CoV-2 spike of the Wuhan strain. Sequenced by immunoSEQ multiplex PCR; TCRdb stores in-frame clones only, minus some. This sample carries around 300,000 clones, around nine tenths of them seen once, and the ten largest clones take around 10%. The V call is TRBV2, the J call TRBJ2-1; D unclear. The sample was peripheral blood, taken in a trial of Ad26.COV2.S vaccine versus placebo. This clonotype was sampled from a person between 18 and 60 years old who received the Ad26.COV2.S COVID-19 vaccine or a placebo. DNA for the CDR3: TGTGCCAGCAACTACGACGTTGTAGGGTTGTTCTTC. Its protein is CASNYDVVGLFF.